This paragraph covers one T cell receptor (beta chain) sequence. Its antigen is not identified. This sample was included in a study of T cell responses to AZD1222 COVID-19 vaccine. Overall study results and limits: Spike was spanned by vaccine-associated CD4 TCRs, with dominance at 160-218 and 743-854. A rise in Spike-specific TCR breadth and depth followed two AZD1222 doses. Reports say nearly half of spike-specific TCRs go after unmutated variant regions.

The CDR3 is 17 residues long. V was clipped by 1 base and J by 3 bases; unmatched bases: 9. CDR1 is MGHDK and CDR2 is SYGVNS in the germline V gene. The assay was immunoSEQ multiplex PCR, and TCRdb's table has in-frame clones only and misses some. The table includes roughly 80,000 clones, 90% to 95% detected once. The sequence derives from an adult in good health. Specimen: peripheral blood, collected on day 0 of MenACWY control vaccination. J is TRBJ1-2 and V is TRBV25-1, with TRBD1 matching over 9 bases. The DNA for the CDR3 is TGTGCCAGCAGTGAATCACCAGGACAGGGGCCAGACTATGGCTACACCTTC. This encodes CASSESPGQGPDYGYTF.